The next 28 T cell receptor beta chains were all read from a single sample in a study of shared T cell receptors in the human thymus. Sequencing was performed with immunoSEQ multiplex PCR; in TCRdb, only in-frame clones are kept and a portion is missing. The sample has some 720,000 clones, around nine tenths seen once; the top ten hold around 0.0099%. A further study also used this sample, focusing on human thymus T cells.

The specimen sequenced was thymocytes. The source of these receptors is a boy under three years old with a congenital heart defect.

The chain employs TRBV7-2 and TRBJ2-7; 13 nucleotides agree with TRBD2. The ends lost 1 base at V and 6 bases at J; junction bases unmatched: 3. CDR1 SGHTA and CDR2 FQGNSA come from the germline V gene. CDR3 length: 15 residues. The CDR3 spells CASSLGLAGGREQYF. The CDR3 nucleotides are TGTGCCAGCAGCTTAGGACTAGCGGGAGGTCGCGAGCAGTACTTC. The full variable domain, its missing parts supplied by reference TRBV7-2 and TRBJ2-7, is GAGVSQSPSNKVTEKGKDVELRCDPISGHTALYWYRQSLGQGLEFLIYFQGNSAPDKSGLPSDRFSAERTGGSVSTLTIQRTQQEDSAVYLCASSLGLAGGREQYFGPGTRLTVT.

This sequence joins TRBV2 and TRBJ2-2; 15 bases align to TRBD2. Trimming at V came to 4 bases and at J to 6 bases, leaving 6 bases not matched to a gene. CDR1 is SNHLY, CDR2 FYNNEI, per germline. This CDR3 spans 17 amino acids. CDR3 sequence (DNA): TGTGCCAGCAGTGTCCGGACTAGCGGGAGGGCCCCCGGGGAGCTGTTTTTT. Its translation is CASSVRTSGRAPGELFF.

This clone was seen only a few times. The CDR3 spells CASSHKTESSTDTQYF. The CDR3, as DNA: TGTGCCAGCAGTCACAAGACAGAGTCTAGCACAGATACGCAGTATTTT. V gene TRBV25-1 combines with J gene TRBJ2-3; a possible D gene is TRBD1 (5 bases). The CDR3 contains 16 residues. V gave up 5 bases and J gave up 0 bases, with 15 bases separating them. The germline V gene has CDR1 MGHDK and CDR2 SYGVNS.

The rearrangement uses TRBV10-3 and TRBJ2-1; 9 bases are shared with TRBD2. The ends lost 10 bases at V and 7 bases at J; junction bases unmatched: 14. The CDR3 length is 15 residues. Germline lookup yields CDR1 ENHRY and CDR2 SYGVKD. The CDR3 DNA reads as TGTGCCACCGCTGATCCGCGGGAGGGCCGAAATGAGCAGTTCTTC. This codes for CATADPREGRNEQFF.

The chain is built from TRBV27 and TRBJ2-7, with 9 positions matching TRBD1. The CDR3 is 14 amino acids. Germline CDR1 is MNHEY and CDR2 is SMNVEV (reference sequence). Trimming cost V 7 bases and J 2 bases; bases outside gene matches: 6. CDR3 sequence: CASTDRGGTYEQYF. The DNA of the CDR3 is TGTGCCAGCACCGACAGGGGGGGGACCTACGAGCAGTACTTC.

V is TRBV28 and J is TRBJ2-2; D unresolved. V lost 6 bases, J lost 1 base, and 9 bases lay in between. This CDR3 is 14 amino acids long. CDR1 and CDR2 from the germline V gene are MDHEN and SYDVKM. DNA for the CDR3: TGTGCCAGCAGGGGCGCAGTGAACACCGGGGAGCTGTTTTTT. Residues: CASRGAVNTGELFF.

The chain carries TRBV9 and TRBJ2-7; 7 nucleotides match TRBD2. This CDR3 has 15 residues. Germline values: CDR1 SGDLS, CDR2 YYNGEE. The trim removed 3 bases at V and 3 bases at J, leaving 9 bases unmatched. The CDR3 sequence: CASSASQRDGYEQYF. The DNA for the CDR3 is TGTGCCAGCAGCGCTAGCCAGCGGGATGGCTACGAGCAGTACTTC.

This chain links TRBV5-6 with TRBJ1-2; 7 positions match TRBD1. With V trimmed by 1 base and J by 7 bases, 7 bases remained unmatched. This CDR3 is built from 14 residues. Germline V CDR1 and CDR2: SGHDT, YYEEEE. The CDR3 DNA sequence: TGTGCCAGCAGCTTGTTCGCGACAGGGAGTGGCTACACCTTC. Its translation is CASSLFATGSGYTF.

This chain uses TRBV18 with TRBJ2-7; TRBD2 matches at 7 bases. With 3 bases clipped from V and 3 bases from J, the junction kept 5 bases outside the gene matches. The CDR3 is made up of 14 amino acids. The V gene's germline CDR1 is KGHSH and CDR2 LQKENI. In DNA form, the CDR3 reads TGTGCCAGCTCACCCGGGACTACATACTACGAGCAGTACTTC. Protein sequence: CASSPGTTYYEQYF.

The J gene is TRBJ2-5, the V gene TRBV27; D remains unclear. CDR3 size: 11 residues. The V end was cut by 7 bases, the J end by 5 bases, with 8 bases between. The germline gives CDR1 MNHEY, CDR2 SMNVEV (reference sequence). The chain's CDR3 is CASTLLETQYF. In DNA, the CDR3 is TGTGCCAGCACCCTCCTGGAGACCCAGTACTTC.

A few counts support this clone. This chain joins TRBV4-1 and TRBJ1-3; the match to TRBD1 covers 7 bases. Germline trimming cut 0 bases from V and 3 bases from J; bases unmatched to any gene: 5. CDR3 length: 16 residues. Germline CDR1 reads MGHRA; CDR2 reads YSYEKL. The CDR3 loop is CASSQDGQGVGNTIYF. The CDR3, as DNA: TGCGCCAGCAGCCAAGATGGGCAGGGGGTTGGAAACACCATATATTTT.

V is TRBV7-8 and J is TRBJ2-3; the match to TRBD2 covers 7 bases. The CDR3 extends over 15 amino acids. Looked up from germline, CDR1 is SGHVS and CDR2 is FQNEAQ. After removal of 1 base from V and 4 bases from J, the junction contained 5 bases not matched to a gene. CDR3 in DNA: TGTGCCAGCAGCTTAGGACCTGGGGGGGCAGATACGCAGTATTTT. Protein: CASSLGPGGADTQYF. The entire variable domain, with the rest obtained from reference TRBV7-8 and TRBJ2-3, is as follows: GAGVSQSPRYKVAKRGQDVALRCDPISGHVSLFWYQQALGQGPEFLTYFQNEAQLDKSGLPSDRFFAERPEGSVSTLKIQRTQQEDSAVYLCASSLGPGGADTQYFGPGTRLTVL.

Turning to this clone: This specimen includes other DNA sequences encoding the same CDR3. The chain uses TRBV27 and TRBJ1-4; the D is unclear. CDR1 is MNHEY, CDR2 SMNVEV, per germline (reference sequence). The V and J ends lost 2 bases and 0 bases respectively, with 4 bases between them. CDR3 length: 14 amino acids. The CDR3: CASSLTATNEKLFF. The DNA of the CDR3 is TGTGCCAGCAGTTTAACAGCAACTAATGAAAAACTGTTTTTT.

The chain has TRBV5-4 and TRBJ1-3; 9 nucleotides line up with TRBD1. Losses at the gene ends were 3 bases for V and 0 bases for J; bases not matched to a gene: 4. The germline CDR1 and CDR2 sequences are SGHNT and YYREEE (reference sequence). This CDR3 has 16 amino acids. The DNA of the CDR3 is TGTGCCAGCAGCTACGGACAGGGGCTCTCTGGAAACACCATATATTTT. It specifies CASSYGQGLSGNTIYF.

DNA of the CDR3: TGTGCCAGCAGTGAAACCAGGGCCAGGGGCAATCAGCCCCAGCATTTT. Translating it yields CASSETRARGNQPQHF. The chain combines TRBV6-1 with TRBJ1-5; the D gene is possibly TRBD1 (5 bases). Germline V gene sequence: CDR1 MNHNS, CDR2 SASEGT. V was clipped by 2 bases and J by 2 bases, with 13 bases between them. There are 16 residues in the CDR3.

This chain links TRBV13 with TRBJ2-2; the match to TRBD2 covers 8 bases. Looked up from germline, CDR1 is PRHDT and CDR2 is FYEKMQ (reference sequence). The junction had 3 bases not matched to a gene; V was cut back by 0 bases and J by 6 bases. The CDR3 runs 15 residues. The CDR3 sequence is CASSLGEREPGELFF. The CDR3 bases are TGTGCCAGCAGCTTAGGGGAGCGGGAGCCCGGGGAGCTGTTTTTT. Filled out from reference TRBV13 and TRBJ2-2, the complete variable domain reads AAGVIQSPRHLIKEKRETATLKCYPIPRHDTVYWYQQGPGQDPQFLISFYEKMQSDKGSIPDRFSAQQFSDYHSELNMSSLELGDSALYFCASSLGEREPGELFFGEGSRLTVL.

In its sample, this clone was seen once. CDR3 DNA sequence: TGTGCCAGCAGGGGGGGGACTCAGCCCCAGCATTTT. This translates into CASRGGTQPQHF. This chain uses TRBV25-1 with TRBJ1-5, with TRBD1 as a possible D gene (5 bases). Germline-derived CDR1 and CDR2 are MGHDK and SYGVNS. This CDR3 has 12 residues. Trimming pared 6 bases from V and 6 bases from J, leaving 9 bases between. The variable domain in full, with the rest retrieved from reference TRBV25-1 and TRBJ1-5, is EADIYQTPRYLVIGTGKKITLECSQTMGHDKMYWYQQDPGMELHLIHYSYGVNSTEKGDLSSESTVSRIRTEHFPLTLESARPSHTSQYLCASRGGTQPQHFGDGTRLSIL.

The chain couples TRBV19 to TRBJ1-1, with TRBD1 identical over 7 bases. Per germline, CDR1 LNHDA and CDR2 SQIVND (reference sequence). The CDR3 consists of 16 residues. V dropped 1 base and J dropped 1; count of bases not matched to a gene: 6. The CDR3 loop is CASSIAHRGSNTEAFF. In DNA form, the CDR3 reads TGTGCCAGTAGTATAGCCCACAGGGGATCGAACACTGAAGCTTTCTTT.

This chain joins TRBV29-1 and TRBJ2-3; 8 nucleotides align to TRBD2. Losses at the gene ends were 7 bases for V and 2 bases for J; bases not matched to a gene: 8. CDR3 length: 14 amino acids. Germline assignment: CDR1 SQVTM and CDR2 ANQGSEA. CDR3 loop: CSGLSSGLTDTQYF. The CDR3 bases are TGCAGCGGACTATCTAGCGGGCTCACAGATACGCAGTATTTT.

Turning to this clone: The junction and the germline gene differ at one end; a read error may be behind it. The V call is TRBV5-8, the J call TRBJ1-2; no firm D call. Germline values: CDR1 SGHTS, CDR2 YDEGEE. The CDR3 consists of 17 residues. The CDR3 spells CASSWPLGEIRPLVPCF. DNA for the CDR3: TGTGCCAGCAGCTGGCCCTTGGGCGAAATCCGTCCCCTCGTCCCTTGCTTC. Filled out from reference TRBV5-8 and TRBJ1-2, the complete variable domain reads EAGVTQSPTHLIKTRGQQATLRCSPISGHTSVYWYQQALGLGLQFLLWYDEGEERNRGNFPPRFSGRQFPNYSSELNVNALELEDSALYLCASSWPLGEIRPLVPCFGSGTRLTVV.

This clone was found a few times. The J gene is TRBJ1-2, the V gene TRBV4-2; D uncertain. The V gene's germline CDR1 is LGHNA and CDR2 YNFKEQ. The CDR3 runs to 14 residues. Trimming took 0 bases from V and 8 from J, leaving 13 bases between them. CDR3 bases: TGTGCCAGCAGCCAAGATCCCGGACTAAGGGGCTACACCTTC. It specifies CASSQDPGLRGYTF.

The sample holds a few counts of this clone. The V gene is TRBV29-1, the J gene TRBJ2-1, with 13 bases identical to TRBD2. Germline assignment: CDR1 SQVTM and CDR2 ANQGSEA. The junction had 3 bases not matched to a gene; V was cut back by 0 bases and J by 7 bases. The CDR3 sequence is 15 residues long. CDR3 nucleotide sequence: TGCAGCGTTGAAGATCGGACTAGCGGGAGTAATGAGCAGTTCTTC. Residues: CSVEDRTSGSNEQFF.

As regards this clone: Within the sample, other DNA sequences also encode this same CDR3. The chain uses TRBV27 and TRBJ1-2, with a possible D match to TRBD1 (5 bases). The V and J ends lost 6 bases and 8 bases respectively, with 16 bases between them. Per germline, CDR1 MNHEY and CDR2 SMNVEV (reference sequence). This CDR3 comprises 13 residues. The CDR3 sequence: CASSSPGGGGYTF. CDR3 DNA sequence: TGTGCCAGCAGCTCCCCGGGGGGTGGGGGCTACACCTTC.

V usage is TRBV30 and J usage is TRBJ2-5, with 8 bases matching TRBD2. The trim removed 0 bases at V and 5 bases at J, leaving 11 bases unmatched. The CDR3 spans 16 residues. Germline V gene data show CDR1 as GTSNPN and CDR2 as SVGIG (reference sequence). The CDR3 is CAWSVVLAGGGETQYF. Here the CDR3 DNA reads TGTGCCTGGAGTGTGGTCCTAGCGGGCGGGGGGGAGACCCAGTACTTC.

The rearrangement links TRBV30 to TRBJ1-2; D is possibly TRBD1 (5 bases). V was pared by 2 bases and J by 4 bases, with 17 bases between. Germline values: CDR1 GTSNPN, CDR2 SVGIG (reference sequence). The CDR3 consists of 15 residues. The chain's CDR3 is CAWSYGAVDPYGYTF. The CDR3, as DNA: TGTGCCTGGAGTTATGGGGCAGTTGATCCCTATGGCTACACCTTC.

V usage is TRBV7-9 and J usage is TRBJ2-7; 9 bases fit TRBD1. The CDR3 covers 14 residues. Germline V gene sequence: CDR1 SEHNR, CDR2 FQNEAQ (reference sequence). Losses at the gene ends were 5 bases for V and 3 bases for J; bases not matched to a gene: 5. In DNA form, the CDR3 reads TGTGCCAGCAGCCCGGACAGGGGTGGCTACGAGCAGTACTTC. Amino acid sequence: CASSPDRGGYEQYF.

This clone has more than one count but fewer than ten. V usage is TRBV10-3 and J usage is TRBJ2-3; 8 nucleotides match TRBD1. This CDR3 is built from 15 residues. Germline CDR1 ENHRY, CDR2 SYGVKD. Losses at the gene ends were 2 bases for V and 4 bases for J; bases not matched to a gene: 5. The CDR3, as DNA: TGTGCCATCAGTGAGGGCAGGGGGCTAGCAGATACGCAGTATTTT. Its translation: CAISEGRGLADTQYF.

The V and J genes are TRBV4-3 and TRBJ1-2, with D possibly matching TRBD1 (5 bases). The V gene lost 0 bases and the J gene lost 4 bases, with 12 bases spanning the gap. Germline V gene lookup returns CDR1 LGHNA and CDR2 YSLEER. There are 15 residues in the CDR3. The CDR3 nucleotides are TGCGCCAGCAGCCAAGACCGCGACAGATTCTATGGCTACACCTTC. It codes for CASSQDRDRFYGYTF.